These T cell receptor beta chains were read from a single sample in a study of T cell responses to AZD1222 COVID-19 vaccine. Some clones are missing from TCRdb's copy, which holds only in-frame ones; the method was immunoSEQ multiplex PCR. Here the sample spans fewer than 130,000 clones, approximately 94% being singletons. Material: peripheral blood, obtained 28 days after the second AZD1222 dose. These receptor sequences come from an adult who received the AZD1222 COVID-19 vaccine. The CDR3 runs from the conserved cysteine through the conserved F or W. Each record gives: CDR3 DNA, CDR3 protein, V gene, clone size, J gene, D gene. The D gene is left open where the match is weak. Where a row states a size, it is once, few, many or the class of an expanded clone; other rows omit it.

TGTGCCACTGCGTGGGGTGCAACTAATGAAAAACTGTTTTTT,CATAWGATNEKLFF,TRBV7-9,NA,TRBJ1-4,NA
TGCGCCAGCAGCTTGGGGCGGGGACAGGGCATCAATGAGCAGTTCTTC,CASSLGRGQGINEQFF,TRBV5-1,NA,TRBJ2-1,TRBD1
TGTGCCAGCAGTACCTGGACAGGGGAAGCTTTCTTT,CASSTWTGEAFF,TRBV6-5,NA,TRBJ1-1,TRBD1
TGCGCCAGCGGGGGTTTATGGGCCCAGTACTTC,CASGGLWAQYF,TRBV5-1,NA,TRBJ2-5,NA
TGTGCCAGCAGCCAAGTGCCTGGGGCCAACGTCCTGACTTTC,CASSQVPGANVLTF,TRBV3-1/TRBV3-2,NA,TRBJ2-6,NA
TGTGCCAGCATGTCCCTCTCCGGTGGGTCCGCTAAATCCGAGAGCTACGAGCAGTACTTC,CASMSLSGGSAKSESYEQYF,TRBV2,NA,TRBJ2-7,NA
TGCGCCAGCAACCGAGGGGATTGGGGTAACACCGGGGAGCTGTTTTTT,CASNRGDWGNTGELFF,TRBV5-1,NA,TRBJ2-2,NA
TGCAGCGTTCAGGGACAGGGGGACTTTTCTGGAAACACCATATATTTT,CSVQGQGDFSGNTIYF,TRBV29-1,NA,TRBJ1-3,TRBD1
TGTGCCAGCAGCGAGACAGGGCGTCAGCCCCAGCATTTT,CASSETGRQPQHF,TRBV2,once,TRBJ1-5,TRBD1
TGTGCCAGCAGTCCTACGCGGAACTATGGCTACACCTTC,CASSPTRNYGYTF,TRBV12-3/TRBV12-4,NA,TRBJ1-2,NA
TGTGCCAGCAGTCCAGCAGGGGTTGGGGCGCAGTACTTC,CASSPAGVGAQYF,TRBV12-3/TRBV12-4,NA,TRBJ2-7,NA
TGTGCCAGCAGCTCCGACTATGGAAACACCATATATTTT,CASSSDYGNTIYF,TRBV7-7,NA,TRBJ1-3,NA
TGTGCCAGCAGCCAAGGGGGCGTTATGGGTAGGGACACTGAAGCTTTCTTT,CASSQGGVMGRDTEAFF,TRBV14,NA,TRBJ1-1,NA
TGTGCCAGTAGTATAGAGGGCTCGCCCCTCCACTTT,CASSIEGSPLHF,TRBV19,NA,TRBJ1-6,NA
TGTGCCAGCAGCTTAAAATTGGCAGGGAACACTGAAGCTTTCTTT,CASSLKLAGNTEAFF,TRBV7-9,NA,TRBJ1-1,NA
TGTGCCATCAGTGTGGAGGGGGCCTCTAACTATGGCTACACCTTC,CAISVEGASNYGYTF,TRBV10-3,NA,TRBJ1-2,TRBD1
TGCGCCAGCAGCCAATTAGGGGACCCTGAAGCTTTCTTT,CASSQLGDPEAFF,TRBV5-1,NA,TRBJ1-1,NA
TGCAGCGTTTGGTATCCGGGACTGAACACCGGGGAGCTGTTTTTT,CSVWYPGLNTGELFF,TRBV29-1,once,TRBJ2-2,NA
TGCGCCAGCAGCCAAGACGGCAATGAGCAGTTCTTC,CASSQDGNEQFF,TRBV4-1,NA,TRBJ2-1,NA
TGTGCCGTACGACCGGGTACTGAAGCTTTCTTT,CAVRPGTEAFF,TRBV2,NA,TRBJ1-1,NA
TGTGCCAGCAGCGTAAGTCAGCTCTCTGGGGCCAACGTCCTGACTTTC,CASSVSQLSGANVLTF,TRBV9,NA,TRBJ2-6,NA
TGTGCCAGCAGCGTAGGGCCTGATAATTCACCCCTCCACTTT,CASSVGPDNSPLHF,TRBV9,NA,TRBJ1-6,NA
TGTGCCAGCAGCGTACGACAGGGGGCGAGCCCGAACACTGAAGCTTTCTTT,CASSVRQGASPNTEAFF,TRBV9,NA,TRBJ1-1,TRBD1
TGTGCCAGCCGTTCTGACGGGACTAACTCCTACGAGCAGTACTTC,CASRSDGTNSYEQYF,TRBV27,NA,TRBJ2-7,TRBD2
TGTGCCAGCAGCCCTCCCCACTCCGGGGAGCTGTTTTTT,CASSPPHSGELFF,TRBV3-1/TRBV3-2,few,TRBJ2-2,NA
TGCGCCAGCAGCTTGGCAGACAGGCTCAACACCGGGGAGCTGTTTTTT,CASSLADRLNTGELFF,TRBV5-1,NA,TRBJ2-2,NA
TGTGCCATCAGTGAGGGGGTAGGCAATGGCTACACCTTC,CAISEGVGNGYTF,TRBV10-3,NA,TRBJ1-2,NA
TGTGCCAGCATACTAGGAGGGTTGGCGGGGGCGCCGAGAGAGACCCAGTACTTC,CASILGGLAGAPRETQYF,TRBV11-2,NA,TRBJ2-5,NA